These 27 T cell receptor beta chains share one sample of origin, sequenced in a study of T cell responses to AZD1222 COVID-19 vaccine. Here immunoSEQ multiplex PCR was the method, and the copy in TCRdb shows in-frame clones only, minus some. In the table there are 13,000 to 15,000 clones, more than 80% of which are singletons. Source: peripheral blood, taken 28 days after the second AZD1222 dose. These receptors were collected from an adult who received the AZD1222 COVID-19 vaccine.

This rearrangement joins TRBV5-1 to TRBJ2-1, with D unresolved. Germline V gives CDR1 SGHRS, CDR2 YFSETQ. The CDR3 has 15 residues. Trimming stripped 2 bases from V and 2 bases from J, with 11 bases between. DNA of the CDR3: TGCGCCAGCAGCTTTGGTGGCTCTGCCTACAATGAGCAGTTCTTC. Translated, it gives CASSFGGSAYNEQFF.

The V gene is TRBV5-6, the J gene TRBJ1-4, with unresolved D. Germline CDR1 and CDR2: SGHDT and YYEEEE. V was shortened by 4 bases and J by 8 bases, with 12 bases between the two germline ends. This CDR3 region has 13 residues. CDR3 coding DNA: TGTGCCAGCAGCCTGCTGGATCAGGAAAAACTGTTTTTT. Translated, it gives CASSLLDQEKLFF.

This chain uses TRBV30 with TRBJ1-2; D unclear. The CDR3 covers 13 residues. Germline CDR1 reads GTSNPN; CDR2 reads SVGIG (reference sequence). V was trimmed by 6 bases and J by 1 base, leaving 12 bases between them. The CDR3: CACPDRDNYGYTF. As DNA, the CDR3 is TGTGCCTGTCCGGACCGAGATAACTATGGCTACACCTTC.

The rearrangement joins TRBV5-8 to TRBJ1-4; weak D call: TRBD1 (5 bases). The CDR3 contains 14 residues. From germline, CDR1 is SGHTS and CDR2 YDEGEE. Trimming cost V 0 bases and J 10 bases, with 13 bases left between them. The CDR3 protein is CASSLAVGAGKLFF. In DNA form, the CDR3 reads TGTGCCAGCAGCTTGGCCGTTGGGGCAGGAAAACTGTTTTTT. Filled out from reference TRBV5-8 and TRBJ1-4, the complete variable domain reads EAGVTQSPTHLIKTRGQQATLRCSPISGHTSVYWYQQALGLGLQFLLWYDEGEERNRGNFPPRFSGRQFPNYSSELNVNALELEDSALYLCASSLAVGAGKLFFGSGTQLSVL.

The chain uses TRBV6-5 and TRBJ2-7; no definite D call. V lost 7 bases to trimming and J lost 1 base, with 8 bases between them. Germline loops: CDR1 MNHEY, CDR2 SVGAGI. This CDR3 spans 12 amino acids. In nucleotides, the CDR3 is TGTGCCAGCAACCTCATTTCCTACGAGCAGTACTTC. This translates into CASNLISYEQYF.

This clone was recorded once. J is TRBJ1-2 and V is TRBV18; possible D gene TRBD1, 6 bases. V lost 1 base and J lost 5, with 20 bases in between. The CDR3 has 17 residues. CDR1 KGHSH and CDR2 LQKENI come from the germline V gene. The CDR3 reads CASSPLTVTGLTYGYTF. The DNA for the CDR3 is TGTGCCAGCTCACCACTTACTGTAACAGGGCTTACTTATGGCTACACCTTC. The full variable domain, completed using reference TRBV18 and TRBJ1-2, is NAGVMQNPRHLVRRRGQEARLRCSPMKGHSHVYWYRQLPEEGLKFMVYLQKENIIDESGMPKERFSAEFPKEGPSILRIQQVVRGDSAAYFCASSPLTVTGLTYGYTFGSGTRLTVV.

V gene TRBV19 combines with J gene TRBJ1-1; a possible D gene is TRBD1 (5 bases). The CDR3 runs to 14 residues. Trimming stripped 1 base from V and 1 base from J, with 7 bases between. Germline CDR1 is LNHDA and CDR2 is SQIVND (reference sequence). The CDR3 is CASSIARGNTEAFF. The CDR3 DNA reads as TGTGCCAGTAGTATAGCTAGGGGGAACACTGAAGCTTTCTTT.

V usage is TRBV19 and J usage is TRBJ2-1; 8 nucleotides match TRBD2. J was trimmed by 6 bases and V by 5 bases; bases with no gene match: 12. Per germline, CDR1 LNHDA and CDR2 SQIVND (reference sequence). The CDR3 sequence is 16 residues long. CDR3 nucleotides: TGTGCCAGTAGTCCCCGAGCAGCGGGAGCGGTCAATGAGCAGTTCTTC. It codes for CASSPRAAGAVNEQFF.

The genes are TRBV7-8 and TRBJ2-7, with a tentative D call TRBD2 (5 bases). The CDR3 contains 13 residues. The V gene's germline CDR1 is SGHVS and CDR2 FQNEAQ. V lost 5 bases to trimming and J lost 1 base, with 9 bases between them. The CDR3 loop reads CASSPGKSYEQYF. CDR3 nucleotides: TGTGCCAGCAGCCCCGGGAAATCCTACGAGCAGTACTTC.

This clone was recorded only once. V is TRBV28 and J is TRBJ2-3; 7 bases are shared with TRBD1. CDR1 and CDR2 from the germline V gene are MDHEN and SYDVKM. With 8 bases clipped from V and 0 bases from J, the junction kept 5 bases outside the gene matches. The CDR3 is 14 amino acids. The CDR3 sequence: CASSRGRSTDTQYF. CDR3 DNA: TGTGCCAGCTCGAGGGGGCGCAGCACAGATACGCAGTATTTT.

This clone was recorded a few times. V and J are TRBV6-2 or TRBV6-3 and TRBJ1-6, with 7 bases that match TRBD1. This CDR3 has 13 residues. The V gene's germline CDR1 is MNHEY and CDR2 SVGEGT. J lost 13 bases, V lost 0 bases, and 3 bases had no gene match. CDR3 amino acids: CASSYSTGMPLHF. CDR3 DNA sequence: TGTGCCAGCAGTTACTCGACAGGGATGCCCCTCCACTTT.

The chain has TRBV20-1 and TRBJ2-1, with D hard to call. Looked up from germline, CDR1 is DFQATT and CDR2 is SNEGSKA (reference sequence). Deletions cut 2 bases from V and 15 bases from J, with 14 bases between. The CDR3 sequence is 11 residues long. This CDR3 reads CSARSGVSTFF. The CDR3 DNA follows: TGCAGTGCTAGATCCGGAGTCAGCACGTTCTTC.

This chain uses TRBV19 with TRBJ2-6; D is undetermined. The CDR3 is made up of 15 amino acids. Trimming took 5 bases from V and 2 from J, leaving 10 bases between them. Germline CDR1 LNHDA, CDR2 SQIVND (reference sequence). CDR3 residues: CASSDAAAGANVLTF. The CDR3 nucleotides are TGTGCCAGTAGTGATGCGGCAGCTGGGGCCAACGTCCTGACTTTC.

This clone showed up just a few times. The chain combines TRBV19 with TRBJ1-2; 8 bases align to TRBD1. This CDR3 spans 14 amino acids. Germline CDR1 is LNHDA and CDR2 is SQIVND (reference sequence). With 3 bases clipped from V and 8 bases from J, the junction kept 8 bases outside the gene matches. The CDR3, as DNA: TGTGCCAGTAGTATCCTAGGACAGGGTGGAGGCTACACCTTC. It translates to CASSILGQGGGYTF. Based on the CDR3 plus reference TRBV19 and TRBJ1-2, the full variable domain is DGGITQSPKYLFRKEGQNVTLSCEQNLNHDAMYWYRQDPGQGLRLIYYSQIVNDFQKGDIAEGYSVSREKKESFPLTVTSAQKNPTAFYLCASSILGQGGGYTFGSGTRLTVV.

V and J are TRBV21-1 and TRBJ1-1. TRBV21-1 is designated a pseudogene. The CDR3 is 13 residues long. CDR3 bases: TGTGCCAGCAGCAAGGGGACGAACACTGAAGCTTTCTTT. Amino acids: CASSKGTNTEAFF.

This chain links TRBV27 with TRBJ2-3, with D possibly TRBD1 on 5 matching bases. The germline V gene has CDR1 MNHEY and CDR2 SMNVEV (reference sequence). V was cut by 6 bases and J by 0 bases, with 7 bases left in between. This CDR3 has 13 residues. The CDR3 reads CASRRQSTDTQYF. CDR3 nucleotides: TGTGCCAGCAGACGACAGAGCACAGATACGCAGTATTTT.

This clone was seen only once. The chain uses TRBV29-1 and TRBJ1-1; 8 bases match TRBD1. The length of the CDR3 is 13 residues. CDR1 is SQVTM and CDR2 is ANQGSEA in the germline V gene. The ends lost 6 bases at V and 0 bases at J; junction bases unmatched: 3. In DNA, the CDR3 is TGCAGCGTCGTGACAGGGGTGAACACTGAAGCTTTCTTT. Residues: CSVVTGVNTEAFF.

The V call is TRBV29-1, the J call TRBJ2-1; TRBD2 matches 11 bases. The CDR3 sequence is 14 residues long. V shed 7 bases and J 6 bases; nucleotides not matched to a gene: 8. Germline assignment: CDR1 SQVTM and CDR2 ANQGSEA. CDR3 loop: CSAETSGGFNEQFF. CDR3 in DNA: TGCAGCGCGGAAACTAGCGGGGGTTTCAATGAGCAGTTCTTC.

The V call is TRBV5-8, the J call TRBJ1-1; D call uncertain. CDR3 size: 12 residues. Germline CDR1 and CDR2: SGHTS and YDEGEE. Trimming cost V 0 bases and J 6 bases, with 6 bases left between them. The CDR3 loop is CASSLGPPEAFF. The CDR3 DNA reads TGTGCCAGCAGCTTGGGCCCGCCTGAAGCTTTCTTT.

The V and J genes are TRBV28 and TRBJ1-5; 7 nucleotides agree with TRBD1. The CDR3 is 15 residues long. Germline CDR1 is MDHEN and CDR2 is SYDVKM. V dropped 6 bases and J dropped 2; count of bases not matched to a gene: 7. Here the CDR3 DNA reads TGTGCCAGCAGAAAGACAGGGAAGCGCAATCAGCCCCAGCATTTT. Protein sequence: CASRKTGKRNQPQHF. Together with reference TRBV28 and TRBJ1-5, the CDR3 gives the full variable domain: DVKVTQSSRYLVKRTGEKVFLECVQDMDHENMFWYRQDPGLGLRLIYFSYDVKMKEKGDIPEGYSVSREKKERFSLILESASTNQTSMYLCASRKTGKRNQPQHFGDGTRLSIL.

CDR3 coding DNA: TGCGCCAGCAGCTTGAATTCAGGGGATCAGCCCCAGCATTTT. Its protein product is CASSLNSGDQPQHF. The rearrangement links TRBV5-1 to TRBJ1-5, with D tentatively TRBD1 (6 bases). Trimming removed 1 base at V and 5 bases at J, with 10 bases between. Per germline, CDR1 SGHRS and CDR2 YFSETQ. The length of the CDR3 is 14 residues. The full variable domain, its missing parts supplied by reference TRBV5-1 and TRBJ1-5, is KAGVTQTPRYLIKTRGQQVTLSCSPISGHRSVSWYQQTPGQGLQFLFEYFSETQRNKGNFPGRFSGRQFSNSRSEMNVSTLELGDSALYLCASSLNSGDQPQHFGDGTRLSIL.

This chain links TRBV18 with TRBJ2-2; perhaps D is TRBD1 or TRBD2 (6 bases each). The CDR3 spans 21 residues. Trimming removed 1 base at V and 6 bases at J, with 30 bases between. Germline CDR1 reads KGHSH; CDR2 reads LQKENI. The CDR3 DNA is TGTGCCAGCTCACCACGAGACTCGAGAACATGGTCATTCGGGGGCTCCGGGGAGCTGTTTTTT. It yields the protein CASSPRDSRTWSFGGSGELFF. Full variable domain (rest looked up from reference TRBV18 and TRBJ2-2): NAGVMQNPRHLVRRRGQEARLRCSPMKGHSHVYWYRQLPEEGLKFMVYLQKENIIDESGMPKERFSAEFPKEGPSILRIQQVVRGDSAAYFCASSPRDSRTWSFGGSGELFFGEGSRLTVL.

The genes are TRBV4-3 and TRBJ1-2, with 8 bases lining up with TRBD1. Germline loops: CDR1 LGHNA, CDR2 YSLEER. The V and J ends lost 3 bases and 3 bases, in that order; junction bases with no gene match: 6. The CDR3 has 15 amino acids. The CDR3 protein is CASSQGTGDYYGYTF. Here the CDR3 DNA reads TGCGCCAGCAGCCAGGGGACAGGAGATTACTATGGCTACACCTTC.

The chain employs TRBV27 and TRBJ1-2; 12 bases line up with TRBD1. Germline CDR1 is MNHEY and CDR2 is SMNVEV (reference sequence). The ends lost 3 bases at V and 3 bases at J; junction bases unmatched: 8. The CDR3 totals 17 residues. The DNA for the CDR3 is TGTGCCAGCAGTTTGATAACCGGGACAGGGGGCTACTATGGCTACACCTTC. It is translated as CASSLITGTGGYYGYTF.

This rearrangement joins TRBV5-4 to TRBJ1-2; D is perhaps TRBD1 (5 bases). The CDR3 has 19 amino acids. Germline values: CDR1 SGHNT, CDR2 YYREEE (reference sequence). V was clipped by 0 bases and J by 0 bases, with 21 bases between them. Here the CDR3 DNA reads TGTGCCAGCAGCTTGGACTCCGGGCAGGGAGGGGCAGCTAACTATGGCTACACCTTC. Translation gives CASSLDSGQGGAANYGYTF.

The J gene is TRBJ1-2, the V gene TRBV6-6; no reliable D call. Trimming took off 6 bases at V and 4 bases at J, with 30 bases between the two ends. Germline V gives CDR1 MNHNY, CDR2 SVGAGI (reference sequence). This CDR3 contains 19 residues. CDR3 bases: TGTGCCAGCAGCTTACGCCCGACCGGTGACAAAGCCTGGGGCTATGGCTACACCTTC. Translation gives CASSLRPTGDKAWGYGYTF.

Only one count was recorded for this clone. The J gene is TRBJ1-5, the V gene TRBV19; unclear D gene. Germline loops: CDR1 LNHDA, CDR2 SQIVND (reference sequence). Between the trimmed V and J ends, which lost 4 bases and 6 bases, there was a span of 16 bases. The CDR3 consists of 15 residues. The CDR3 here is CASSKSFLGIQPQHF. Written as DNA, the CDR3 is TGTGCCAGTAGTAAGAGCTTCCTAGGGATTCAGCCCCAGCATTTT.